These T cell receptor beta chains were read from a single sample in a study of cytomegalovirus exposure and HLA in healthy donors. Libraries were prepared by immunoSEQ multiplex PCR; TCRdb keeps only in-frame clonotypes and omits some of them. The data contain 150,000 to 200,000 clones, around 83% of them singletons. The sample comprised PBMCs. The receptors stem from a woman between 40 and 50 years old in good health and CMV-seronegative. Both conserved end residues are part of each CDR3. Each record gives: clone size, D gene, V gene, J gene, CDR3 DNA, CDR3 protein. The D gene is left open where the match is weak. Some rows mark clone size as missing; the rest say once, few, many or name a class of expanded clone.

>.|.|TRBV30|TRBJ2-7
TGTGCCTGGACTAGCGCATACGAGCAGTACTTC
CAWTSAYEQYF
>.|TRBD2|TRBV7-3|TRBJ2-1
TGTGCCAGCAGCCCCCCCGGGCGGGGGGACAATGAGCAGTTCTTC
CASSPPGRGDNEQFF
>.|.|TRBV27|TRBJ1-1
TGTGCCAGCAGTTTAAGGGGCACTGAAGCTTTCTTT
CASSLRGTEAFF
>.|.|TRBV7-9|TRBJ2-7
TGTGCCAGCAGCTCCCTTACTGCTTTGGACGAGCAGTACTTC
CASSSLTALDEQYF
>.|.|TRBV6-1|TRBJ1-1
TGTGCCAGCAGTCCCAGGGGAAACACTGAAGCTTTCTTT
CASSPRGNTEAFF
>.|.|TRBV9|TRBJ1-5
TGTGCCAGCAGCCCTACGGGCAGGGCGGATCAGCCCCAGCATTTT
CASSPTGRADQPQHF
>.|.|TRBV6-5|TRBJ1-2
TGTGCCAGCTCGTTGGGGGGTGGCTACACCTTC
CASSLGGGYTF
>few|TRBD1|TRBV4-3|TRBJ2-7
TGCGCCAGCAGCACCCGGACAGGCCCCTACGAGCAGTACTTC
CASSTRTGPYEQYF
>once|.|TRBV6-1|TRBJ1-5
TGTGCCAGCAGCCCCCGGGGGGCTGGACAGCCCCAGCATTTT
CASSPRGAGQPQHF
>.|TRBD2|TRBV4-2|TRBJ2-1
TGTGCCAGCAGCGCCGGGAGTAGCGGGAAAAATGAGCAGTTCTTC
CASSAGSSGKNEQFF
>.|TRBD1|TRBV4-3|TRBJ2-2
TGCGCCAGCAGCCCGACAGGGGGTAGCACCGGGGAGCTGTTTTTT
CASSPTGGSTGELFF
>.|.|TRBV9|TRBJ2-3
TGTGCCAGCAGCGTAGGTTTGAAGGTGGCCAATCGACTCACAGATACGCAGTATTTT
CASSVGLKVANRLTDTQYF
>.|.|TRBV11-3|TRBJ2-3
TGTGCCAGCAGCTTAGGAGCAGGGGCTCGCACAGATACGCAGTATTTT
CASSLGAGARTDTQYF
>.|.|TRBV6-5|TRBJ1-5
TGTGCCAGCAGGGAGGGAACTAGCAATCAGCCCCAGCATTTT
CASREGTSNQPQHF
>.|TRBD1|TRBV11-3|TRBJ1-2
TGTGCCAGCAGCCCGGGACAGGGGAAGGGATCGGGAGGAGGCTATGGCTACACCTTC
CASSPGQGKGSGGGYGYTF
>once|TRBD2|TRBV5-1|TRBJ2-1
TGCGCCAGCAGCTTGACTAGCGGGGGGAATGAGCAGTTCTTC
CASSLTSGGNEQFF
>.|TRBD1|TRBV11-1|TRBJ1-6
TGTGCCAGCAGCTTCTCCGGGACAGTTAATTCACCCCTCCACTTT
CASSFSGTVNSPLHF
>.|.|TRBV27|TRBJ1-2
TGTGCCAGCAGTTTGGGAGCTAACTATGGCTACACCTTC
CASSLGANYGYTF
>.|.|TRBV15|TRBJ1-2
TGTGCCACCAGCAGGGAGACGGGAAACTATGGCTACACCTTC
CATSRETGNYGYTF
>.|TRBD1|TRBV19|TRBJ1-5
TGTGCCAGTAGTGGGACAGGGGAGGGTCAGCCCCAGCATTTT
CASSGTGEGQPQHF
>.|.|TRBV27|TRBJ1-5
TGTGCCAGCAGTTTGCGGGGTGGACCTCAGCCCCAGCATTTT
CASSLRGGPQPQHF
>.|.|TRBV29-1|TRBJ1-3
TGCAGCGTTGACGACCAGGGTGCTGGAAACACCATATATTTT
CSVDDQGAGNTIYF
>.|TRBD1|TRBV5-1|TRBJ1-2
TGCGCCAGCAGCGCGGGACAGGGGGCTGGCTACACCTTC
CASSAGQGAGYTF
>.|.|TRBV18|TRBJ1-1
TGTGCCAGCTCCCTCGGCAGGGGGAACACTGAAGCTTTCTTT
CASSLGRGNTEAFF
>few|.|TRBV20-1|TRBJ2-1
TGCAGTGCTAGACCATACAATGAGCAGTTCTTC
CSARPYNEQFF
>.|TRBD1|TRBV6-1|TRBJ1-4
TGTGCCAGCAGGCAAAGACAGGGAGGTAATGAAAAACTGTTTTTT
CASRQRQGGNEKLFF
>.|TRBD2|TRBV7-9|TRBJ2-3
TGTGCCAGCAGCTTAGCGGGAGGGAGTACAGATACGCAGTATTTT
CASSLAGGSTDTQYF
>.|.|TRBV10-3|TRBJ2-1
TGTGCCACCGCCCCCAGTAACAATGAGCAGTTCTTC
CATAPSNNEQFF
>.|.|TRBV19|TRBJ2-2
TGTGCCAGTAGTATAGTGGGACATAGTACCGGGGAGCTGTTTTTT
CASSIVGHSTGELFF
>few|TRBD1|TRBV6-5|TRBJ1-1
TGTGCCAGCAGTGCCGGACAGGGAAAAGCTTTCTTT
CASSAGQGKAFF